The 26 T cell receptor beta chains in this list originate from one sample, sequenced in a study of blood T cells in healthy people across ages. The second PCR ran about 6 to 11 cycles with a sample-barcoded 5' primer and J-beta primers. A single record per CDR3 protein comes from TCRdb applying MiXCR to the 5' RACE reads. The table has about 970,000 distinct CDR3 sequences, about 53% seen once; the top ten hold about a fifth. The sequenced sample consisted of blood. All receptors derive from a woman aged 60-70 years in good health.

The chain carries TRBV29-1 and TRBJ2-1; a weak D match, TRBD2 (6 bases). The J call could be wrong; TRBJ2-7 is a better fit for the DNA end. The CDR3 spans 13 residues. Germline loops: CDR1 SQVTM, CDR2 ANQGSEA. This CDR3 is CSVEVGGVWEQYF. The CDR3 nucleotides are TGCAGCGTTGAAGTCGGCGGGGTATGGGAGCAGTACTTC.

This clonotype has a single count. The chain couples TRBV24-1 to TRBJ2-7, with D unclear. V gave up 6 bases and J gave up 5 bases, with 16 bases separating them. Germline lookup yields CDR1 KGHDR and CDR2 SFDVKD. CDR3 size: 14 residues. The CDR3 sequence is CATSSPRSADEQYF. The CDR3 DNA follows: TGTGCCACCAGTTCTCCCCGTTCGGCGGACGAGCAGTACTTC.

This clonotype has a single count. This chain uses TRBV10-3 with TRBJ1-2; 9 nucleotides match TRBD1. The V segment lost 0 bases and the J segment 5 bases; nucleotides outside the gene matches: 4. CDR1 is ENHRY and CDR2 is SYGVKD in the germline V gene. This CDR3 region has 15 residues. CDR3 sequence: CAISESTGGNYGYTF. DNA of the CDR3: TGTGCCATCAGTGAGTCAACAGGGGGCAATTATGGCTACACCTTC.

This clonotype has just one count. V gene TRBV7-2 combines with J gene TRBJ2-1; no reliable D call. Trimming shortened V by 2 bases and J by 0 bases, and 11 bases separated the two germline ends. The CDR3 runs to 16 residues. The germline CDR1 and CDR2 sequences are SGHTA and FQGNSA. CDR3 sequence (DNA): TGTGCCAGCAGCTTACGGGTGGGAAGCTCCTACAATGAGCAGTTCTTC. This codes for CASSLRVGSSYNEQFF. Drawing the rest from reference TRBV7-2 and TRBJ2-1, the complete variable domain is GAGVSQSPSNKVTEKGKDVELRCDPISGHTALYWYRQSLGQGLEFLIYFQGNSAPDKSGLPSDRFSAERTGGSVSTLTIQRTQQEDSAVYLCASSLRVGSSYNEQFFGPGTRLTVL.

The rearrangement links TRBV7-6 to TRBJ2-5; weak D call: TRBD2 (6 bases). This CDR3 spans 14 amino acids. V was pared by 5 bases and J by 4 bases, with 14 bases between. CDR1 SGHVS and CDR2 FNYEAQ come from the germline V gene. Here the CDR3 reads CASSTTRLLETQYF. Here the CDR3 DNA reads TGTGCCAGCAGCACGACTAGGTTATTAGAGACCCAGTACTTC.

This clonotype came up many times. This sequence joins TRBV5-1 and TRBJ2-7, with 7 bases matching TRBD1. Germline V CDR1 and CDR2: SGHRS, YFSETQ. This CDR3 is built from 16 residues. V lost 0 bases to trimming and J lost 3 bases; unmatched junction nucleotides: 9. Written as DNA, the CDR3 is TGCGCCAGCAGCTTGGGGACAGGCCGTAGTCTCTACGAGCAGTACTTC. The encoded protein is CASSLGTGRSLYEQYF.

This chain uses TRBV20-1 with TRBJ1-4; no reliable D call. The V end was cut by 4 bases, the J end by 4 bases, with 10 bases between. The length of the CDR3 is 13 residues. CDR1 DFQATT and CDR2 SNEGSKA come from the germline V gene (reference sequence). The CDR3 region is CSATAGLNEKLFF. The CDR3 region has the DNA TGCAGTGCTACAGCAGGCCTTAATGAAAAACTGTTTTTT.

This chain links TRBV28 with TRBJ2-3, with D perhaps matching TRBD1 or TRBD2 (5 bases each). Trimming removed 4 bases at V and 5 bases at J, with 10 bases between. Germline CDR1 reads MDHEN; CDR2 reads SYDVKM. This CDR3 is 13 amino acids long. This CDR3 reads CASSWGLGDTQYF. For the CDR3, the DNA is TGTGCCAGCAGTTGGGGGTTAGGAGATACGCAGTATTTT.

The V and J genes are TRBV12-3 or TRBV12-4 and TRBJ2-5, with D possibly being TRBD2 (6 bases). V was pared by 5 bases and J by 2 bases, with 9 bases between. This CDR3 spans 13 amino acids. The CDR3 sequence: CASSRDWQETQYF. CDR3 nucleotide sequence: TGTGCCAGCAGTCGGGACTGGCAAGAGACCCAGTACTTC.

The DNA of the CDR3 is TGCAGTGCTAGAGATCGACAGGGGGGGAATGAGCAGTTCTTC. This encodes CSARDRQGGNEQFF. The chain combines TRBV20-1 with TRBJ2-1; 9 bases line up with TRBD1. V shed 0 bases and J 7 bases; nucleotides not matched to a gene: 4. Germline-derived CDR1 and CDR2 are DFQATT and SNEGSKA (reference sequence). CDR3 length equals 14 residues.

This clonotype was recorded only once. This chain uses TRBV20-1 with TRBJ1-1; D possibly corresponds to TRBD1 (6 bases). The CDR3 sequence is 11 residues long. Trimming left V 5 bases short and J 7 bases short, with 11 bases between. The germline CDR1 and CDR2 sequences are DFQATT and SNEGSKA (reference sequence). As DNA, the CDR3 is TGCAGTGCTGCCGGGACACGTGAAGCTTTCTTT. Its translation: CSAAGTREAFF.

Concerning this clonotype: A read error may account for a junction end that differs from germline. The rearrangement links TRBV6-5 to TRBJ2-2; TRBD1 aligns across 10 bases. This CDR3 spans 13 amino acids. The germline V gene has CDR1 MNHEY and CDR2 SVGAGI. CDR3 loop: CASGTGVSGELFF. CDR3 DNA: TGCGCCAGCGGGACAGGGGTATCCGGGGAGCTGTTTTTT.

As for this clonotype: The junction does not match germline at one end; this may be a read error. CDR3 nucleotide sequence: TGTGCCGGCAGTTTACACGCCGGCTACAATGAGCAGTTCTTC. Residues: CAGSLHAGYNEQFF. The gene calls are TRBV27 and TRBJ2-1; the D is unclear. The CDR3 consists of 14 residues. The germline gives CDR1 MNHEY, CDR2 SMNVEV (reference sequence).

The chain employs TRBV29-1 and TRBJ2-1, with D tentatively TRBD1 (5 bases). The CDR3 consists of 12 residues. The V gene lost 1 base and the J gene lost 15 bases, with 16 bases spanning the gap. Germline assignment: CDR1 SQVTM and CDR2 ANQGSEA. CDR3 nucleotide sequence: TGCAGCGTTGAAGTATTAAGACAGTCTCGGTTCTTC. Translating gives CSVEVLRQSRFF.

The rearrangement links TRBV4-2 to TRBJ2-7; 14 bases agree with TRBD2. V shed 1 base, J shed 11 bases, and the junction held 7 bases outside the gene matches. Germline-derived CDR1 and CDR2 are LGHNA and YNFKEQ. The CDR3 has 15 residues. The CDR3 here is CASSQVGTSGSMEYF. As DNA, the CDR3 is TGTGCCAGCAGCCAAGTAGGGACTAGCGGGAGTATGGAGTACTTC.

This chain joins TRBV10-2 and TRBJ2-5; perhaps D is TRBD1 or TRBD2 (6 bases each). The CDR3 has 17 residues. Germline V CDR1 and CDR2: WSHSY, SAAADI. With 2 bases removed from V and 11 bases from J, the gap between germline ends came to 27 bases. In DNA form, the CDR3 reads TGCGCCAGCAGTGAGACCCTCCCTACGGGGGCTACTAATGAGCAGTACTTC. Translating gives CASSETLPTGATNEQYF.

A few counts support this clonotype. The chain couples TRBV27 to TRBJ2-4; 12 nucleotides match TRBD2. The better agreement between TRBJ2-7 and the DNA end casts doubt on the J call. Germline V gene sequence: CDR1 MNHEY, CDR2 SMNVEV (reference sequence). The CDR3 length is 15 residues. The CDR3 DNA sequence: TGTGCCAGCGGCGACACTAGCGGGAGGACGTACGAGCAGTACTTC. Its translation is CASGDTSGRTYEQYF.

V usage is TRBV12-3 or TRBV12-4 and J usage is TRBJ2-3, with 13 bases lining up with TRBD2. V lost 7 bases and J lost 4; bases outside the gene matches: 5. The CDR3 loop spans 15 amino acids. CDR3 region: CASTPTSGGSDTQYF. DNA for the CDR3: TGTGCCAGCACCCCGACTAGCGGGGGGTCAGATACGCAGTATTTT.

The chain couples TRBV7-6 to TRBJ2-7; D might be TRBD2 (6 bases). The V gene lost 2 bases and the J gene lost 0 bases, with 20 bases spanning the gap. Germline-derived CDR1 and CDR2 are SGHVS and FNYEAQ. The length of the CDR3 is 18 residues. This CDR3 reads CASSLRVPSGSPSYEQYF. The CDR3, as DNA: TGTGCCAGCAGCTTACGCGTCCCCTCCGGGAGTCCCTCCTACGAGCAGTACTTC.

The chain recombines TRBV7-2 with TRBJ1-2, with D perhaps matching TRBD1 (6 bases). The CDR3 spans 15 residues. V was cut by 1 base and J by 5 bases, with 14 bases left in between. The V gene's germline CDR1 is SGHTA and CDR2 FQGNSA. The CDR3 bases are TGTGCCAGCAGCTTAGAGGGGGGTAGGGGGTATGGCTACACCTTC. The encoded protein is CASSLEGGRGYGYTF.

V and J are TRBV4-3 and TRBJ2-1; 9 bases are shared with TRBD1. This CDR3 contains 18 residues. Trimming at V came to 0 bases and at J to 9 bases, leaving 15 bases not matched to a gene. The V gene's germline CDR1 is LGHNA and CDR2 YSLEER. CDR3 loop: CASSQDPGVGQGFGEQFF. The CDR3 nucleotides are TGCGCCAGCAGCCAAGATCCCGGCGTAGGACAGGGGTTTGGTGAGCAGTTCTTC.

The rearrangement joins TRBV28 to TRBJ2-7; D is unresolved. The V end lost 5 bases, the J end lost 5 bases, and 10 bases lay between the germline ends. Germline-derived CDR1 and CDR2 are MDHEN and SYDVKM. The CDR3 runs 12 residues. DNA for the CDR3: TGTGCCAGCAGTGTTCCACGGGACGAGCAGTACTTC. Amino acids: CASSVPRDEQYF.

This chain joins TRBV20-1 and TRBJ2-1; TRBD2 matches 12 bases. Germline loops: CDR1 DFQATT, CDR2 SNEGSKA (reference sequence). The J segment lost 8 bases and the V segment lost 3 bases, leaving 8 bases of the junction unmatched. CDR3 size: 15 residues. The CDR3 nucleotides are TGCAGTGCTAGGCTAGCGGGAGGGCCTAGGGATGAGCAGTTCTTC. Translated, it gives CSARLAGGPRDEQFF.

The chain carries TRBV20-1 and TRBJ2-7, with D possibly TRBD2 on 6 matching bases. Deletions cut 3 bases from V and 0 bases from J, with 12 bases between. The germline V gene encodes CDR1 DFQATT and CDR2 SNEGSKA (reference sequence). This CDR3 is 14 amino acids long. Here the CDR3 reads CSASRDFSSYEQYF. DNA of the CDR3: TGCAGTGCTAGCCGGGACTTTTCCTCCTACGAGCAGTACTTC.

J is TRBJ2-1 and V is TRBV29-1, with 7 positions matching TRBD1. Per the germline V gene, CDR1 is SQVTM and CDR2 is ANQGSEA. Trimming cost V 6 bases and J 10 bases; bases outside gene matches: 6. This CDR3 is 11 amino acids long. CDR3 region: CSVLTGPEQFF. CDR3 coding DNA: TGCAGCGTACTGACAGGGCCCGAGCAGTTCTTC.

The V and J genes are TRBV27 and TRBJ2-1, with TRBD2 matching over 8 bases. CDR3 size: 15 residues. The germline gives CDR1 MNHEY, CDR2 SMNVEV (reference sequence). J was trimmed by 9 bases and V by 5 bases; bases with no gene match: 12. The CDR3 DNA reads TGTGCCAGCAGTACCGAAGCGGGAGTAGTTGGTGAGCAGTTCTTC. It codes for CASSTEAGVVGEQFF.